This entry lists 32 T cell receptor beta chains sequenced from one sample in a study of blood T cell repertoires in COVID-19. Assay used: immunoSEQ multiplex PCR; TCRdb lists only in-frame clones, some missing. The table includes over 30,000 clones, about four fifths detected once. The material sequenced was peripheral blood. These receptors all come from a man aged 80 or over with active or convalescent COVID-19.

The rearrangement uses TRBV5-1 and TRBJ2-7; the match to TRBD1 covers 8 bases. Germline CDR1 is SGHRS and CDR2 is YFSETQ. The CDR3 totals 15 residues. The trim removed 0 bases at V and 4 bases at J, leaving 6 bases unmatched. CDR3 sequence: CASSLVAGGGYEQYF. The CDR3 nucleotides are TGCGCCAGCAGCTTGGTGGCAGGGGGCGGATACGAGCAGTACTTC.

The J gene is TRBJ2-3, the V gene TRBV5-1; 13 positions match TRBD2. Germline CDR1 reads SGHRS; CDR2 reads YFSETQ. The CDR3 contains 18 residues. V was pared by 4 bases and J by 6 bases, with 14 bases of the junction left unmatched. DNA of the CDR3: TGCGCCAGCAGCCTCGGGGGACTAGCGGGGAGTGGTATGGATACGCAGTATTTT. This codes for CASSLGGLAGSGMDTQYF.

The rearrangement links TRBV18 to TRBJ1-6, with 7 nucleotides matching TRBD1. Germline V gene sequence: CDR1 KGHSH, CDR2 LQKENI. This CDR3 spans 14 amino acids. Unmatched junction bases numbered 7, after V lost 3 bases and J lost 11 bases. The CDR3 is CASSPDRDRTPLHF. The CDR3 DNA reads as TGTGCCAGCTCACCTGACAGGGACCGTACACCCCTCCACTTT. The entire variable domain, with the rest obtained from reference TRBV18 and TRBJ1-6, is as follows: NAGVMQNPRHLVRRRGQEARLRCSPMKGHSHVYWYRQLPEEGLKFMVYLQKENIIDESGMPKERFSAEFPKEGPSILRIQQVVRGDSAAYFCASSPDRDRTPLHFGNGTRLTVT.

Here the CDR3 DNA reads TGCGCCAGCAGCCCATGGACAGAGAAACCGAACACCGGGGAGCTGTTTTTT. It encodes CASSPWTEKPNTGELFF. The chain has TRBV5-1 and TRBJ2-2, with D possibly being TRBD1 (6 bases). V was clipped by 4 bases and J by 0 bases, with 16 bases between them. CDR3 length: 17 residues. The V gene's germline CDR1 is SGHRS and CDR2 YFSETQ.

The chain has TRBV7-2 and TRBJ2-1; 7 nucleotides line up with TRBD2. Germline values: CDR1 SGHTA, CDR2 FQGNSA. The length of the CDR3 is 14 residues. V shed 5 bases, J shed 5 bases, and the junction held 6 bases outside the gene matches. Written as DNA, the CDR3 is TGTGCCAGCAGCCCCGGACTAGGAAACAATGAGCAGTTCTTC. Translation gives CASSPGLGNNEQFF.

V is TRBV5-4 and J is TRBJ2-7; 8 positions match TRBD2. The ends lost 2 bases at V and 0 bases at J; junction bases unmatched: 4. Per germline, CDR1 SGHNT and CDR2 YYREEE (reference sequence). The CDR3 runs 15 residues. DNA of the CDR3: TGTGCCAGCAGCTTCGGCGGGAGGTCCTCCTACGAGCAGTACTTC. It specifies CASSFGGRSSYEQYF.

V usage is TRBV5-5 and J usage is TRBJ2-7; 9 positions match TRBD2. The V and J ends lost 3 bases and 2 bases, in that order; junction bases with no gene match: 6. CDR3 length equals 15 residues. The V gene's germline CDR1 is SGHKS and CDR2 YYEKEE (reference sequence). CDR3 nucleotide sequence: TGTGCCAGCAGCTCGTTAGCGGGAGCGGCCTACGAGCAGTACTTC. Translation gives CASSSLAGAAYEQYF.

The rearrangement uses TRBV14 and TRBJ1-1; D perhaps matches TRBD1 (6 bases). CDR1 SGHDN and CDR2 FVKESK come from the germline V gene. The CDR3 is made up of 14 amino acids. The V end lost 4 bases, the J end lost 0 bases, and 9 bases lay between the germline ends. The CDR3 DNA follows: TGTGCCAGCAGCCCTACAGGGATGAACACTGAAGCTTTCTTT. Translated: CASSPTGMNTEAFF.

The V and J genes are TRBV28 and TRBJ2-1; 7 bases are a match to TRBD1. Unmatched junction bases numbered 6, after V lost 5 bases and J lost 5 bases. The CDR3 is 14 residues long. Germline lookup yields CDR1 MDHEN and CDR2 SYDVKM. The CDR3 protein is CASSRGLVDNEQFF. The CDR3 nucleotides read TGTGCCAGCAGTAGGGGGCTAGTAGACAATGAGCAGTTCTTC.

The chain links TRBV4-1 to TRBJ2-3; 8 nucleotides match TRBD2. The CDR3 has 17 residues. Germline V gene data show CDR1 as MGHRA and CDR2 as YSYEKL. The J segment lost 7 bases and the V segment lost 0 bases, leaving 12 bases of the junction unmatched. The CDR3 loop reads CASSQDGRSGRVHTQYF. CDR3 DNA: TGCGCCAGCAGCCAAGATGGGCGAAGCGGGAGAGTGCATACGCAGTATTTT.

The V gene is TRBV7-9, the J gene TRBJ2-1, with a weak D call TRBD1 (6 bases). CDR1 and CDR2 (germline): SEHNR, FQNEAQ (reference sequence). The CDR3 spans 15 residues. V dropped 6 bases and J dropped 0 bases, with 12 bases sitting between them. CDR3 amino acids: CASRETGSSYNEQFF. DNA for the CDR3: TGTGCCAGCAGAGAAACAGGGAGCTCCTACAATGAGCAGTTCTTC.

This clone was recorded only once. The rearrangement links TRBV19 to TRBJ2-1; D might be TRBD1 (5 bases). CDR1 is LNHDA, CDR2 SQIVND, per germline (reference sequence). The CDR3 is 14 amino acids. V lost 6 bases to trimming and J lost 2 bases, with 11 bases between them. DNA for the CDR3: TGTGCCAGTAGAGTGGGCAGGGCCTACAATGAGCAGTTCTTC. It codes for CASRVGRAYNEQFF. Supplemented by reference TRBV19 and TRBJ2-1, the full variable domain reads DGGITQSPKYLFRKEGQNVTLSCEQNLNHDAMYWYRQDPGQGLRLIYYSQIVNDFQKGDIAEGYSVSREKKESFPLTVTSAQKNPTAFYLCASRVGRAYNEQFFGPGTRLTVL.

The chain combines TRBV2 with TRBJ2-1; 7 nucleotides match TRBD2. This CDR3 is 14 amino acids long. Unmatched junction bases numbered 10, after V lost 7 bases and J lost 7 bases. Germline V gives CDR1 SNHLY, CDR2 FYNNEI. The CDR3 coding sequence is TGTGCCAGCAAGAAGGAGGCGGGGGAGAATGAGCAGTTCTTC. Translating gives CASKKEAGENEQFF.

The chain employs TRBV4-1 and TRBJ1-5; 7 bases line up with TRBD1. CDR1 MGHRA and CDR2 YSYEKL come from the germline V gene. The CDR3 extends over 17 amino acids. V was clipped by 5 bases and J by 2 bases; unmatched bases: 12. CDR3 sequence reads: CASSNRDRGIGNQPQHF. CDR3 sequence (DNA): TGCGCCAGCAGCAATCGGGACAGAGGGATTGGCAATCAGCCCCAGCATTTT.

The gene calls are TRBV14 and TRBJ2-2; maybe TRBD2 (6 bases). The CDR3 loop spans 19 amino acids. V lost 4 bases, J lost 2 bases, and 23 bases lay in between. Germline lookup yields CDR1 SGHDN and CDR2 FVKESK. The CDR3 is CASSLTRSRGLRNTGELFF. The DNA for the CDR3 is TGTGCCAGCAGCCTAACCAGGTCGAGGGGACTGCGAAACACCGGGGAGCTGTTTTTT. The variable domain in full, with the rest retrieved from reference TRBV14 and TRBJ2-2, is EAGVTQFPSHSVIEKGQTVTLRCDPISGHDNLYWYRRVMGKEIKFLLHFVKESKQDESGMPNNRFLAERTGGTYSTLKVQPAELEDSGVYFCASSLTRSRGLRNTGELFFGEGSRLTVL.

This clone was seen more than once but under ten times. This chain uses TRBV19 with TRBJ1-6; D is unclear. Germline CDR1 and CDR2: LNHDA and SQIVND (reference sequence). This CDR3 has 15 residues. The germline V and J ends were trimmed by 7 bases and 6 bases, with 16 bases remaining between them. CDR3 loop: CASTNSWGGNSPLHF. CDR3 in DNA: TGTGCCAGTACCAATTCTTGGGGAGGTAATTCACCCCTCCACTTT.

The rearrangement uses TRBV30 and TRBJ1-4; 8 bases fit TRBD1. There are 15 residues in the CDR3. V trimming: 2 bases; J trimming: 1 base; junction bases outside the gene matches: 3. CDR1 is GTSNPN, CDR2 SVGIG, per germline (reference sequence). The CDR3, as DNA: TGTGCCTGGAGTCTAGACAGGGGAACTAATGAAAAACTGTTTTTT. This translates into CAWSLDRGTNEKLFF. Full variable domain (remainder filled in from reference TRBV30 and TRBJ1-4): SQTIHQWPATLVQPVGSPLSLECTVEGTSNPNLYWYRQAAGRGLQLLFYSVGIGQISSEVPQNLSASRPQDRQFILSSKKLLLSDSGFYLCAWSLDRGTNEKLFFGSGTQLSVL.

In this sample, this clone turned up a few times. The J gene is TRBJ2-6, the V gene TRBV7-2; D gene unclear. CDR1 is SGHTA and CDR2 is FQGNSA in the germline V gene. The CDR3 consists of 15 residues. The ends were cut back, 2 bases at V and 0 bases at J, with 5 bases in the middle. The CDR3 bases are TGTGCCAGCAGCTTAAGCAACTCTGGGGCCAACGTCCTGACTTTC. Translated, it gives CASSLSNSGANVLTF.

The chain carries TRBV28 and TRBJ2-5; D is possibly TRBD1 (6 bases). Germline CDR1 is MDHEN and CDR2 is SYDVKM. This CDR3 is built from 14 residues. Trimming took off 7 bases at V and 4 bases at J, with 16 bases between the two ends. The CDR3 DNA is TGTGCCAGCACCACGGACAGCCTGGGAGAGACCCAGTACTTC. It codes for CASTTDSLGETQYF.

This clone occurred once. The gene calls are TRBV7-3 and TRBJ2-5; D not certain. V lost 2 bases and J 7 bases, leaving 11 bases between the germline ends. This CDR3 is built from 13 residues. Germline-derived CDR1 and CDR2 are SGHTA and FQGTGA. The CDR3 sequence is CASSLQWSGTQYF. DNA for the CDR3: TGTGCCAGCAGCTTACAATGGTCGGGGACCCAGTACTTC.

The rearrangement uses TRBV4-2 and TRBJ2-6, with TRBD2 identical over 10 bases. The V gene's germline CDR1 is LGHNA and CDR2 YNFKEQ. The CDR3 sequence is 19 residues long. Trimming cost V 0 bases and J 0 bases; bases outside gene matches: 5. The CDR3 region has the DNA TGTGCCAGCAGCCAAGATGGGAGCGGGAGGGCCTCTGGGGCCAACGTCCTGACTTTC. Protein product: CASSQDGSGRASGANVLTF.

This rearrangement joins TRBV7-9 to TRBJ1-6; a weak D match, TRBD1 (6 bases). The V and J ends lost 5 bases and 8 bases respectively, with 16 bases between them. The length of the CDR3 is 15 residues. The V gene's germline CDR1 is SEHNR and CDR2 FQNEAQ (reference sequence). In DNA form, the CDR3 reads TGTGCCAGCAGCCCTAGAGGGGCAGGGGATTCACCCCTCCACTTT. This translates into CASSPRGAGDSPLHF.

This clone was picked up one time. The V and J genes are TRBV19 and TRBJ1-2, with TRBD1 matching 9 bases. This CDR3 region has 15 residues. The germline CDR1 and CDR2 sequences are LNHDA and SQIVND (reference sequence). V was pared by 7 bases and J by 5 bases, with 11 bases of the junction left unmatched. The CDR3 here is CASKWDREREYGYTF. In nucleotides, the CDR3 is TGTGCCAGTAAATGGGACAGGGAAAGGGAGTATGGCTACACCTTC.

The chain employs TRBV7-6 and TRBJ2-7; 9 bases line up with TRBD1. Germline V CDR1 and CDR2: SGHVS, FNYEAQ. V lost 4 bases, J lost 3 bases, and 13 bases stayed unmatched. The CDR3 covers 17 residues. The CDR3 loop reads CASSSTRDREFGYEQYF. CDR3 sequence (DNA): TGTGCCAGCAGCTCGACCCGGGACAGGGAGTTTGGCTACGAGCAGTACTTC.

This clone was detected once. The V and J genes are TRBV4-1 and TRBJ1-1, with D perhaps matching TRBD1 (5 bases). CDR1 is MGHRA, CDR2 YSYEKL, per germline. Trimming removed 3 bases at V and 0 bases at J, with 14 bases between. The CDR3 loop spans 16 amino acids. CDR3 sequence reads: CASSQYRPGMNTEAFF. CDR3 nucleotides: TGCGCCAGCAGCCAGTACAGGCCCGGCATGAACACTGAAGCTTTCTTT.

The rearrangement joins TRBV5-1 to TRBJ2-3, with a possible D match to TRBD1 (5 bases). CDR1 SGHRS and CDR2 YFSETQ come from the germline V gene. Trimming shortened V by 6 bases and J by 1 base, and 18 bases separated the two germline ends. This CDR3 region has 16 residues. This chain's CDR3 is CASKGSSAIGTDTQYF. The CDR3 DNA follows: TGCGCCAGCAAGGGGTCTTCGGCGATAGGCACAGATACGCAGTATTTT.

This clone was seen only once. The chain links TRBV18 to TRBJ2-7; TRBD2 might be the D (7 bases). The CDR3 is 15 residues long. Trimming removed 0 bases from V and 6 bases from J, with 15 bases in between. Germline V gives CDR1 KGHSH, CDR2 LQKENI. The CDR3 protein is CASSPPATGRGEQYF. CDR3 in DNA: TGTGCCAGCTCACCACCGGCTACAGGGAGGGGCGAGCAGTACTTC.

This chain uses TRBV27 with TRBJ1-2, with 7 bases lining up with TRBD1. Germline assignment: CDR1 MNHEY and CDR2 SMNVEV (reference sequence). Trimming at V came to 5 bases and at J to 2 bases, leaving 2 bases not matched to a gene. This CDR3 spans 13 amino acids. The CDR3: CASSGQENYGYTF. The CDR3 DNA sequence: TGTGCCAGCAGTGGACAGGAGAACTATGGCTACACCTTC.

The chain joins TRBV3-1 (or the pseudogene TRBV3-2) to TRBJ2-4; 9 bases line up with TRBD2. The length of the CDR3 is 15 residues. V lost 1 base, J lost 6 bases, and 4 bases stayed unmatched. Germline V lookup: CDR1 LGHDT, CDR2 YNNKEL (reference sequence). The CDR3 spells CASSQGRTSANIQYF. The CDR3, as DNA: TGTGCCAGCAGCCAAGGCAGGACTAGCGCAAACATTCAGTACTTC.

In this sample, this clone turned up a few times. V is TRBV5-1 and J is TRBJ2-1; TRBD2 is a possible D gene (6 bases). Trimming took off 4 bases at V and 7 bases at J, with 18 bases between the two ends. The CDR3 runs to 15 residues. Germline values: CDR1 SGHRS, CDR2 YFSETQ. The CDR3 loop is CASSDPGVSGNEQFF. The CDR3 region has the DNA TGCGCCAGCAGCGACCCGGGGGTCTCCGGGAATGAGCAGTTCTTC.

This chain joins TRBV20-1 and TRBJ2-7; D remains unclear. The CDR3 contains 12 residues. The V gene's germline CDR1 is DFQATT and CDR2 SNEGSKA (reference sequence). Trimming removed 3 bases at V and 0 bases at J, with 6 bases between. CDR3 in DNA: TGCAGTGCTAGTCCCCTCTCCTACGAGCAGTACTTC. Its translation: CSASPLSYEQYF.

The chain links TRBV21-1 to TRBJ1-2. TRBV21-1 counts as a pseudogene. The CDR3 has 14 amino acids. CDR3 amino acids: CASSNDPGSYGYTF. As DNA, the CDR3 is TGTGCCAGCAGCAATGATCCGGGGAGCTATGGCTACACCTTC.